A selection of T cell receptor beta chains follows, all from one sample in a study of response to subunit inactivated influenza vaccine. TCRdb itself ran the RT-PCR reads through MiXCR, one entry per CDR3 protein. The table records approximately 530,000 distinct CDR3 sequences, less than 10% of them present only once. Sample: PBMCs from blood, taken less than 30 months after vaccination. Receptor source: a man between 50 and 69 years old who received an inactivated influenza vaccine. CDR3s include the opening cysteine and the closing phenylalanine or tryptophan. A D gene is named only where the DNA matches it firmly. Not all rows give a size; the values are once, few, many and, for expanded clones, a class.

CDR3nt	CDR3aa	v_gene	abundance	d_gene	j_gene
TGTGCCAGCAGCGATACGGGACTAGGGGGGAGAGAGACCCAGTACTTC	CASSDTGLGGRETQYF	TRBV12-3/TRBV12-4	few	TRBD2	TRBJ2-5
TGTGCCAGCAGCCAAGGGCTGGACACCGGGGAGCTGTTTTTT	CASSQGLDTGELFF	TRBV7-9	.	.	TRBJ2-2
TGCGCCAGCAGCCGGGAGGTCAATGAGCAGTTCTTC	CASSREVNEQFF	TRBV5-1	.	TRBD2	TRBJ2-1
TGCAGTGCTAAACCGAGGACGGCCATGAACACTGAAGCTTTCTTT	CSAKPRTAMNTEAFF	TRBV20-1	.	.	TRBJ1-1
TGTGCCAGCAGCTTTAAGTTTGAAGCTTTCTTT	CASSFKFEAFF	TRBV5-6	few	.	TRBJ1-1
TGTGCCACCAGTACAGTAGGTACCGGGGAGCTGTTTTTT	CATSTVGTGELFF	TRBV15	.	.	TRBJ2-2
TGTGCCACCAGCAGAGAGCTGGGAGAGCAGTACTTC	CATSRELGEQYF	TRBV15	few	.	TRBJ2-7
TGTGCCAGCAGCCTGATGTCAGCAACTAATGAAAAACTGTTTTTT	CASSLMSATNEKLFF	TRBV3-1	many	.	TRBJ1-4
TGTGCCAGCAGTAACCGGGACACGGAAAGTGAAGCTTTCTTT	CASSNRDTESEAFF	TRBV12-3/TRBV12-4	.	.	TRBJ1-1
TGCAGTGCTAGAGGTGAAGGGGACAGGGGCTACAATGAGCAGTTCTTC	CSARGEGDRGYNEQFF	TRBV20-1	few	TRBD1	TRBJ2-1
TGTGCCAGCAGTCCTAACCGGGACGGGGCCTACGAGCAGTACTTC	CASSPNRDGAYEQYF	TRBV4-2	.	.	TRBJ2-7
TGTGCCAGCAGTTCGGCCTATGGCTACACCTTC	CASSSAYGYTF	TRBV28	few	.	TRBJ1-2
TGTGCCAGCAGTTACGCCCTAGCGCGTACCTACGAGCAGTACTTC	CASSYALARTYEQYF	TRBV6-2/TRBV6-3	many	.	TRBJ2-7
TGCGCCAGCAGCCGGGCTCTCACAGATACGCAGTATTTT	CASSRALTDTQYF	TRBV4-3	few	.	TRBJ2-3
TGTGCCATCAGCCCCCGATCCGTTGGCAATGAGCAGTTCTTC	CAISPRSVGNEQFF	TRBV10-3	many	.	TRBJ2-1
TGCGCCAGCAGCTACAACAGGGACGAGCAGTACTTC	CASSYNRDEQYF	TRBV4-3	few	.	TRBJ2-7
TGCGCCAGCAGCCAAGATACGGGGAGGACAGATACGCAGTATTTT	CASSQDTGRTDTQYF	TRBV4-3	.	.	TRBJ2-3
TGCAGCGTTGAAGATCCACAGTGGGGAGCCAAAAACATTCAGTACTTC	CSVEDPQWGAKNIQYF	TRBV29-1	many	.	TRBJ2-4
TGTGCCAGCAGCCGCGGACTGTACAATCAGCCCCAGCATTTT	CASSRGLYNQPQHF	TRBV12-3/TRBV12-4	few	.	TRBJ1-5
TGTGCCAGCAGCCCCTTAACGGGGCAGGGTCCGTCCTACGAGCAGTACTTC	CASSPLTGQGPSYEQYF	TRBV4-2	.	.	TRBJ2-7
TGTGCCAGCAGCCCCTACCGGGGGGCTAGCCTCTATGGCTACACCTTC	CASSPYRGASLYGYTF	TRBV7-2	many	.	TRBJ1-2
TGCAGCGTTGTTGGTCCCGAGGGAACTAATGAAAAACTGTTTTTT	CSVVGPEGTNEKLFF	TRBV29-1	few	.	TRBJ1-4
TGCAGTGCTCCCCGGACAGGGTGGCAAGAGACCCAGTACTTC	CSAPRTGWQETQYF	TRBV20-1	many	TRBD1	TRBJ2-5
TGTGCCAGCAGAGGACTAGCGGATGATACTAGCACAGATACGCAGTATTTT	CASRGLADDTSTDTQYF	TRBV7-2	few	TRBD2	TRBJ2-3
TGTGCCAGCAGCCGGGACTACGGCTCCTACGAGCAGTACTTC	CASSRDYGSYEQYF	TRBV7-6	many	TRBD2	TRBJ2-7
TGTGCCAGCAGTCCAGGCCCAGGGGTAGCCGACAGGGATACGCAGTATTTT	CASSPGPGVADRDTQYF	TRBV28	.	.	TRBJ2-3
TGTGCCAGCAGCTTAGGGGTGGATACGCAGTATTTT	CASSLGVDTQYF	TRBV7-9	many	.	TRBJ2-3
TGTGCCAGCAGCGTAGGGGGCAGTGGGAGCTACGAGCAGTACTTC	CASSVGGSGSYEQYF	TRBV9	few	.	TRBJ2-7
TGTGCCAGCAGCCCCCAATTGAGGGTCTATGGCTACACCTTC	CASSPQLRVYGYTF	TRBV7-2	few	.	TRBJ1-2
TGTGCCAGCAGCCGCGGGAGCGGGAGCTCCTACAATGAGCAGTTCTTC	CASSRGSGSSYNEQFF	TRBV7-2	.	TRBD2	TRBJ2-1
TGCAGTGCTGGGGGGCCCGGGCAACACACTGAAGCTTTCTTT	CSAGGPGQHTEAFF	TRBV20-1	few	.	TRBJ1-1
TGTGCCATCAGTGAGCAGGGAAACTATGGCTACACCTTC	CAISEQGNYGYTF	TRBV10-3	.	.	TRBJ1-2
TGTGCCAGCAGCTCTTTAGCGGGAGGGCCTGCGAAGACCCAGTACTTC	CASSSLAGGPAKTQYF	TRBV11-2	.	TRBD2	TRBJ2-5
TGCGCCCCGGAGACGAACTACGAGCAGTACTTC	CAPETNYEQYF	TRBV20-1	.	.	TRBJ2-7
TGTGCCAGCAGCGCGAGTGGGACAGGGACTAGCTCCTACAATGAGCAGTTCTTC	CASSASGTGTSSYNEQFF	TRBV9	.	.	TRBJ2-1
TGTGCCAGTAGTACACGTTTCCAGAATGAGCAGTTCTTC	CASSTRFQNEQFF	TRBV19	many	.	TRBJ2-1